This is a list of T cell receptor beta chains from one sample in a study of blood T cell repertoires in COVID-19. Repertoires were generated with immunoSEQ multiplex PCR, while TCRdb's copy carries only in-frame clones and drops some. The sample has some 280,000 clones; over 75% are singletons. Sequencing was performed on peripheral blood. The source is a woman in her sixties with acute or convalescent COVID-19. Each CDR3 is given with its conserved first and last residue. A D gene is named only where the DNA matches it firmly. Rows may omit the clone size; those that give it use once, few, many or a size class.

J	V	size	D	DNA	CDR3
TRBJ1-5	TRBV9	-	TRBD1	TGTGCCAGCAGCGCAGACAGGGGACCCATTACCCGGAATCAGCCCCAGCATTTT	CASSADRGPITRNQPQHF
TRBJ2-7	TRBV19	-	TRBD1	TGTGCCAGTAGTATTCTCCCAGGGGGCTACGAGCAGTACTTC	CASSILPGGYEQYF
TRBJ2-1	TRBV19	-	TRBD2	TGTGCCAGTAGTATCCGGGCGGGGGGTCCCTACAATGAGCAGTTCTTC	CASSIRAGGPYNEQFF
TRBJ2-3	TRBV9	once	-	TGTGCCAGCAGCGTAGGGGAGAGGCCGGCAGATACGCAGTATTTT	CASSVGERPADTQYF
TRBJ2-7	TRBV2	-	-	TGTGCCAGCAGTCAGGGTCAGTACGAGCAGTACTTC	CASSQGQYEQYF
TRBJ1-5	TRBV28	-	-	TGTGCCAGCAGTTTGGAGGACAGTTTCAATCAGCCCCAGCATTTT	CASSLEDSFNQPQHF
TRBJ1-5	TRBV19	-	-	TGTGCCAGTAGTAGGGAGGCGGCTTCCACCAATCAGCCCCAGCATTTT	CASSREAASTNQPQHF
TRBJ2-1	TRBV6-5	-	TRBD1	TGTGCCAGCAGAGGCCGACAGGGGCCCTTCAATGAGCAGTTCTTC	CASRGRQGPFNEQFF
TRBJ1-5	TRBV24-1	-	TRBD1	TGTGCCACCAGTGATGCCGGGACAGGAGCTCACCAGCCCCAGCATTTT	CATSDAGTGAHQPQHF
TRBJ2-7	TRBV28	-	TRBD2	TGTGCCAGCAGTTCAGCCAGGGAGTGGGGGGGTTACGAGCAGTACTTC	CASSSAREWGGYEQYF
TRBJ2-3	TRBV12-3/TRBV12-4	-	TRBD1	TGTGCCAGCAAACAGGGGGCCGTAGATACGCAGTATTTT	CASKQGAVDTQYF
TRBJ1-2	TRBV7-3	-	-	TGTGCCAGCAGCTTAGAGGGCGGGCGGGTCTATGGCTACACCTTC	CASSLEGGRVYGYTF
TRBJ1-2	TRBV19	-	-	TGTGCCAGTAGTATAGGTGCCAGGGGCTATTTTGGCTACACCTTC	CASSIGARGYFGYTF
TRBJ2-5	TRBV7-2	-	TRBD1	TGTGCCAGCAGCGTGGGACAGGGGGAACAAGAGACCCAGTACTTC	CASSVGQGEQETQYF
TRBJ2-5	TRBV4-2	-	-	TGTGCCAGCAGCCAGGCGGTTCCAGAGACCCAGTACTTC	CASSQAVPETQYF
TRBJ2-7	TRBV13	-	TRBD1	TGTGCCAGCAGCTTAGGGGGACAGGGGGCTTCCTACGAGCAGTACTTC	CASSLGGQGASYEQYF
TRBJ2-7	TRBV5-4	few	TRBD1	TGTGCCAGCAGCGGCCCCCAGGGGGCGATCTCCTACGAGCAGTACTTC	CASSGPQGAISYEQYF
TRBJ2-2	TRBV7-2	-	-	TGTGCCAGCAGTCGTCGGGGAGCGGTAAACACCGGGGAGCTGTTTTTT	CASSRRGAVNTGELFF
TRBJ2-7	TRBV9	-	TRBD1	TGTGCCAGCAGCGTAGCCGACAGGGCCCACTACGAGCAGTACTTC	CASSVADRAHYEQYF
TRBJ2-1	TRBV7-8	-	-	TGTGCCAGCAGCTTCTCGCTCGGGGTACAAGGTGAGCAGTTCTTC	CASSFSLGVQGEQFF
TRBJ2-1	TRBV7-3	-	TRBD2	TGTGCCAGCAGCCCCCGACTAGCGGGAGCCAACAATGAGCAGTTCTTC	CASSPRLAGANNEQFF
TRBJ2-1	TRBV7-3	-	TRBD1	TGTGCCAGCAGCCTCACGAATGACAGGGGTAATGAGCAGTTCTTC	CASSLTNDRGNEQFF
TRBJ2-1	TRBV4-3	-	TRBD1	TGCGCCAGCAGCCAAGAGCCCGGGACAGGGCTTCGTAATGAGCAGTTCTTC	CASSQEPGTGLRNEQFF
TRBJ2-7	TRBV27	-	TRBD1	TGTGCCAGCAGCCTATCTCAGGGGACAGGGAAGGCGGGCGAGCAGTACTTC	CASSLSQGTGKAGEQYF
TRBJ1-5	TRBV19	-	TRBD1	TGTGCCAGTAGCCCTCGGGACAGAGAGAGTCAGCCCCAGCATTTT	CASSPRDRESQPQHF